The 17 T cell receptor beta chains below come from one sample, sequenced in a study of T cell changes during pregnancy in multiple sclerosis. TCRdb's table, derived via immunoSEQ multiplex PCR, lists solely in-frame clones and lacks some. The sample has 85,000 to 90,000 clones; around 93% are singletons. This material consisted of peripheral blood, taken in the first trimester of pregnancy. Source of these receptors: a female donor in good health, enrolled as a control in a pregnancy study.

The chain is built from TRBV28 and TRBJ1-3; no reliable D call. V was shortened by 2 bases and J by 0 bases, with 8 bases between the two germline ends. The CDR3 consists of 15 residues. CDR1 and CDR2 (germline): MDHEN, SYDVKM. CDR3 coding DNA: TGTGCCAGCAGTTTAGTCGCCGGCTCTGGAAACACCATATATTTT. Its translation: CASSLVAGSGNTIYF.

This chain connects TRBV29-1 to TRBJ1-2; D is possibly TRBD1 (6 bases). Trimming removed 0 bases from V and 7 bases from J, with 12 bases in between. CDR3 size: 13 residues. The germline V gene encodes CDR1 SQVTM and CDR2 ANQGSEA. This CDR3 is CSVEDRGGRGYTF. Written as DNA, the CDR3 is TGCAGCGTTGAAGACAGGGGCGGGCGTGGCTACACCTTC.

CDR3 amino acids: CANKPNQTKMNTEAFF. In DNA form, the CDR3 reads TGTGCCAACAAACCCAATCAAACAAAAATGAACACTGAAGCTTTCTTT. This chain connects TRBV11-2 to TRBJ1-1; D remains unclear. The germline CDR1 and CDR2 sequences are SGHAT and FQNNGV. Trimming left V 10 bases short and J 0 bases short, with 21 bases between. This CDR3 contains 16 residues. Supplemented by reference TRBV11-2 and TRBJ1-1, the full variable domain reads EAGVAQSPRYKIIEKRQSVAFWCNPISGHATLYWYQQILGQGPKLLIQFQNNGVVDDSQLPKDRFSAERLKGVDSTLKIQPAKLEDSAVYLCANKPNQTKMNTEAFFGQGTRLTVV.

V usage is TRBV5-6 and J usage is TRBJ1-2; 9 bases line up with TRBD1. The CDR3 runs to 14 residues. V gave up 2 bases and J gave up 7 bases; unmatched junction bases: 6. Germline CDR1 and CDR2: SGHDT and YYEEEE. CDR3 region: CASSFQQGARGYTF. The CDR3 region has the DNA TGTGCCAGCAGCTTTCAACAGGGGGCGCGTGGCTACACCTTC. Complete variable domain (other parts from reference TRBV5-6 and TRBJ1-2): DAGVTQSPTHLIKTRGQQVTLRCSPKSGHDTVSWYQQALGQGPQFIFQYYEEEERQRGNFPDRFSGHQFPNYSSELNVNALLLGDSALYLCASSFQQGARGYTFGSGTRLTVV.

This chain links TRBV7-3 with TRBJ2-4; D is possibly TRBD1 (6 bases). CDR1 SGHTA and CDR2 FQGTGA come from the germline V gene. Trimming stripped 4 bases from V and 7 bases from J, with 11 bases between. The CDR3 spans 13 residues. CDR3 loop: CASSSRQENIQYF. The CDR3 DNA follows: TGTGCCAGCAGCTCGCGACAGGAGAACATTCAGTACTTC.

The CDR3 sequence is CASSPTGQGSSPLHF. Here the CDR3 DNA reads TGTGCCAGTAGTCCCACGGGACAGGGATCCTCACCCCTCCACTTT. The chain has TRBV19 and TRBJ1-6, with 9 bases lining up with TRBD1. Unmatched junction bases numbered 9, after V lost 5 bases and J lost 10 bases. The V gene's germline CDR1 is LNHDA and CDR2 SQIVND (reference sequence). This CDR3 comprises 15 residues.

This rearrangement joins TRBV6-1 to TRBJ1-3; D possibly corresponds to TRBD1 (6 bases). V was clipped by 2 bases and J by 1 base, with 9 bases between them. The CDR3 sequence is 15 residues long. Germline lookup yields CDR1 MNHNS and CDR2 SASEGT. The CDR3 sequence: CASSERGGSGNTIYF. CDR3 coding DNA: TGTGCCAGCAGTGAAAGGGGGGGGTCTGGAAACACCATATATTTT.

The chain couples TRBV5-5 to TRBJ1-4; 7 bases are a match to TRBD1. Germline lookup yields CDR1 SGHKS and CDR2 YYEKEE (reference sequence). The trim removed 4 bases at V and 0 bases at J, leaving 15 bases unmatched. CDR3 length equals 19 residues. The CDR3 here is CASSARPGQRDATNEKLFF. The CDR3 DNA sequence: TGTGCCAGCAGCGCGCGACCGGGACAGAGAGATGCAACTAATGAAAAACTGTTTTTT.

V usage is TRBV28 and J usage is TRBJ1-2; D is possibly TRBD1 (6 bases). Germline V CDR1 and CDR2: MDHEN, SYDVKM. The CDR3 totals 11 residues. V lost 5 bases to trimming and J lost 7 bases, with 8 bases between them. CDR3 coding DNA: TGTGCCAGCAGTCAGGGGTCTGGCTACACCTTC. Translating it yields CASSQGSGYTF.

This clone was counted once. The chain uses TRBV5-4 and TRBJ1-4; TRBD1 might be the D (5 bases). V was shortened by 0 bases and J by 4 bases, with 10 bases between the two germline ends. CDR3 length: 15 amino acids. CDR1 is SGHNT and CDR2 is YYREEE in the germline V gene (reference sequence). The CDR3 region has the DNA TGTGCCAGCAGCTTGGCAGATAGGGGTAATGAAAAACTGTTTTTT. It codes for CASSLADRGNEKLFF.

The genes are TRBV7-8 and TRBJ1-6; 7 nucleotides match TRBD1. Germline CDR1 SGHVS, CDR2 FQNEAQ. V gave up 5 bases and J gave up 7 bases; unmatched junction bases: 8. The CDR3 consists of 15 residues. This CDR3 is CASSARGDSNSPLHF. As DNA, the CDR3 is TGTGCCAGCAGCGCCAGGGGGGACAGCAATTCACCCCTCCACTTT.

The J gene is TRBJ1-5, the V gene TRBV18; D is unresolved. Germline V gene sequence: CDR1 KGHSH, CDR2 LQKENI. The CDR3 spans 17 residues. V was shortened by 5 bases and J by 0 bases, with 17 bases between the two germline ends. CDR3 sequence: CASSISGGPHSNQPQHF. The CDR3 nucleotides are TGTGCCAGCTCAATAAGCGGCGGCCCCCATAGCAATCAGCCCCAGCATTTT.

The V gene is TRBV19, the J gene TRBJ2-5, with D perhaps matching TRBD2 (5 bases). V lost 5 bases, J lost 4 bases, and 8 bases lay in between. Germline CDR1 is LNHDA and CDR2 is SQIVND (reference sequence). The CDR3 totals 12 residues. The CDR3 DNA sequence: TGTGCCAGTAGTGAGGGCCTAGAGACCCAGTACTTC. Translation: CASSEGLETQYF.

The chain links TRBV2 to TRBJ2-5, with D possibly matching TRBD2 (6 bases). CDR1 and CDR2 from the germline V gene are SNHLY and FYNNEI. V was trimmed by 7 bases and J by 4 bases, leaving 10 bases between them. The CDR3 consists of 12 residues. For the CDR3, the DNA is TGTGCCAGCACGGGGGATTCAGAGACCCAGTACTTC. Its protein is CASTGDSETQYF.

This sequence joins TRBV4-2 and TRBJ2-7, with TRBD1 identical over 9 bases. V lost 1 base, J lost 5 bases, and 6 bases stayed unmatched. CDR3 length: 15 residues. Germline V gene lookup returns CDR1 LGHNA and CDR2 YNFKEQ. CDR3 loop: CASSQAGQGRNEQYF. For the CDR3, the DNA is TGTGCCAGCAGCCAAGCGGGACAGGGAAGGAACGAGCAGTACTTC.

The chain uses TRBV29-1 and TRBJ1-2; D ambiguous. Per the germline V gene, CDR1 is SQVTM and CDR2 is ANQGSEA. CDR3 length: 11 residues. Deletions cut 8 bases from V and 2 bases from J, with 9 bases between. Here the CDR3 DNA reads TGCAGCTGTTTGGAGAACTATGGCTACACCTTC. This codes for CSCLENYGYTF.

The chain carries TRBV6-6 and TRBJ1-1, with no clear D. The CDR3 consists of 11 residues. V was pared by 7 bases and J by 8 bases, with 11 bases between. CDR1 MNHNY and CDR2 SVGAGI come from the germline V gene (reference sequence). The CDR3, as DNA: TGTGCCAGCAACTGGGAGTCGGAAGCTTTCTTT. Translating it yields CASNWESEAFF.